The source of this T cell receptor (beta chain) is a study of blood T cells in healthy people across ages. The study's findings and limits: It was not possible, with unsorted PBMCs, to conclusively compare naive and antigen-experienced cells.

For the second PCR, which ran for 7 to 11 cycles, a sample-barcoded 5' primer and a J-beta primer mix were used. MiXCR, applied by TCRdb to the 5' RACE reads, yields one record per CDR3 protein. The sample comprises 1.5 million or so distinct CDR3 sequences, about 42% of which are singletons, and approximately 4.1% rests with the top ten. This clonotype was counted a few times. No antigen is known for it. The CDR3 is 16 residues long. V lost 4 bases, J lost 6 bases, and 19 bases lay in between. Germline values: CDR1 MDHEN, CDR2 SYDVKM. The clonotype originates from a woman aged 18-29 years in good health. Sequencing was carried out using blood. The chain has TRBV28 and TRBJ2-1; D not certain. The CDR3 sequence: CASSYILTPLGNEQFF. For the CDR3, the DNA is TGTGCCAGCAGTTATATCTTGACTCCTCTGGGCAATGAGCAGTTCTTC.